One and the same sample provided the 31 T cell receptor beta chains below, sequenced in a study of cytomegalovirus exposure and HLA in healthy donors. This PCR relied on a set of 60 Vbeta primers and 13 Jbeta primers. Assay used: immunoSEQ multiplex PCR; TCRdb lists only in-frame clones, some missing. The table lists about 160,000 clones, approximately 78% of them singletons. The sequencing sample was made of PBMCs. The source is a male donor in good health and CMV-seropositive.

The CDR3 DNA reads as TGTGCCAGCAGGAAATTTGGGGAGAGCTCCTACAATGAGCAGTTCTTC. Its translation: CASRKFGESSYNEQFF. The chain uses TRBV5-8 and TRBJ2-1, with D possibly TRBD2 on 5 matching bases. This CDR3 has 16 amino acids. Germline values: CDR1 SGHTS, CDR2 YDEGEE. V shed 5 bases and J shed 0 bases, with 15 bases lying between them.

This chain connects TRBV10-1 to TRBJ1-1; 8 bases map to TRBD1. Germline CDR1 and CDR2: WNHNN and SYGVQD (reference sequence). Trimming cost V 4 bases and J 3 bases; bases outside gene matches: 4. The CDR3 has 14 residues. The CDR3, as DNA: TGCGCCAGCAGTGCAGGGGGCGGTTACACTGAAGCTTTCTTT. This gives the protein CASSAGGGYTEAFF.

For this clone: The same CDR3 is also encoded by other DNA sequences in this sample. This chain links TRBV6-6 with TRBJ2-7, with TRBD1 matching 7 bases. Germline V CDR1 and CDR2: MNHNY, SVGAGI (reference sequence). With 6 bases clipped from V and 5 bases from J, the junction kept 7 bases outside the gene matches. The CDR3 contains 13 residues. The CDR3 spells CASSRRQGDEQYF. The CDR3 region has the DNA TGTGCCAGCAGCCGCAGACAGGGAGACGAGCAGTACTTC.

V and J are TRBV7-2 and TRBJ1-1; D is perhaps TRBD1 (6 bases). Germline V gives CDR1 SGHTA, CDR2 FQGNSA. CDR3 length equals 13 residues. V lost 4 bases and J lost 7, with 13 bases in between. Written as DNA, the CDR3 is TGTGCCAGCAGCTACAGGGTCTCCGATGAAGCTTTCTTT. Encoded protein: CASSYRVSDEAFF. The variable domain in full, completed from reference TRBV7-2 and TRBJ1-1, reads GAGVSQSPSNKVTEKGKDVELRCDPISGHTALYWYRQSLGQGLEFLIYFQGNSAPDKSGLPSDRFSAERTGGSVSTLTIQRTQQEDSAVYLCASSYRVSDEAFFGQGTRLTVV.

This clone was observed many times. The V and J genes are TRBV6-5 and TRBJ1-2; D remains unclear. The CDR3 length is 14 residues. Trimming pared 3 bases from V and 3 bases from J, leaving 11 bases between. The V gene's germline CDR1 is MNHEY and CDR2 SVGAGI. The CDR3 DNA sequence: TGTGCCAGCAGTTATGGCCCCTTGCACTATGGCTACACCTTC. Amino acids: CASSYGPLHYGYTF.

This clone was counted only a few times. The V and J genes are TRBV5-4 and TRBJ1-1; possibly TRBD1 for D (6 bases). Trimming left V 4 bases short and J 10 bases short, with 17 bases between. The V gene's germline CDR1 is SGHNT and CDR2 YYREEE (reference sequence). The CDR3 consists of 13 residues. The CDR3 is CASSTRQELTAFF. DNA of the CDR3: TGTGCCAGCAGCACCCGACAGGAGCTCACAGCTTTCTTT.

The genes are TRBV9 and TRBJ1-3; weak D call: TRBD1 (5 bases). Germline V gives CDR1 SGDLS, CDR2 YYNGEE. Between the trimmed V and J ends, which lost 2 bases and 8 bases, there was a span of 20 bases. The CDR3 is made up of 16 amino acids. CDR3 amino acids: CASSVRPNSAGDTIYF. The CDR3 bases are TGTGCCAGCAGCGTCCGCCCCAATTCCGCGGGGGACACCATATATTTT. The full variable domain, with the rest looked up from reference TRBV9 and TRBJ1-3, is DSGVTQTPKHLITATGQRVTLRCSPRSGDLSVYWYQQSLDQGLQFLIQYYNGEERAKGNILERFSAQQFPDLHSELNLSSLELGDSALYFCASSVRPNSAGDTIYFGEGSWLTVV.

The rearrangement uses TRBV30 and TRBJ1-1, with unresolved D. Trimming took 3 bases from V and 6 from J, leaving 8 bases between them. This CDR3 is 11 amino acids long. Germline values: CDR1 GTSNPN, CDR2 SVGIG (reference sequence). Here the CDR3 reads CAWREVPEAFF. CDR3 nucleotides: TGTGCCTGGAGGGAGGTCCCTGAAGCTTTCTTT.

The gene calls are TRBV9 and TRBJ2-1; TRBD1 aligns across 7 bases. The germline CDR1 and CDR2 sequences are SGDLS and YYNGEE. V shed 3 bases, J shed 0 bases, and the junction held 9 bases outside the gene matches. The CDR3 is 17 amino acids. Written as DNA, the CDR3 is TGTGCCAGCAGCGCCTACGACAGGGCGAGCTCCTACAATGAGCAGTTCTTC. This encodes CASSAYDRASSYNEQFF.

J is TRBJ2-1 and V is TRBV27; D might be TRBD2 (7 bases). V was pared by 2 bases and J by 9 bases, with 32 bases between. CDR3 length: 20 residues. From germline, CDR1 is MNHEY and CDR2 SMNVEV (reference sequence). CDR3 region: CASSLTGMSGGRELFPEQFF. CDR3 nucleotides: TGTGCCAGCAGTTTAACAGGGATGAGTGGTGGGCGGGAGTTGTTTCCTGAGCAGTTCTTC.

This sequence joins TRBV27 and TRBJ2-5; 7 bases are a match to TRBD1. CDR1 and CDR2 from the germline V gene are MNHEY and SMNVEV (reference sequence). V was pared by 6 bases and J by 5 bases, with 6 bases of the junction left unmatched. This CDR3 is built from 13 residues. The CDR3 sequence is CASRDRVGETQYF. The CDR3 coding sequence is TGTGCCAGCAGAGACAGGGTGGGCGAGACCCAGTACTTC.

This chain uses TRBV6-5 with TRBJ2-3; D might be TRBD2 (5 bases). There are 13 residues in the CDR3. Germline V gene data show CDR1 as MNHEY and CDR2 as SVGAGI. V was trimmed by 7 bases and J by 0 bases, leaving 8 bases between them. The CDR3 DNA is TGTGCCAGCAAGGAGCGGAGCACAGATACGCAGTATTTT. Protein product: CASKERSTDTQYF.

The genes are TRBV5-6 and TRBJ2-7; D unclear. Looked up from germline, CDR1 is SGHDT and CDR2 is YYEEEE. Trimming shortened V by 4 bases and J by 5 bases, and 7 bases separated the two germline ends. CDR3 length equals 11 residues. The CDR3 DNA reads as TGTGCCAGCAGCCTCACTCACGAGCAGTACTTC. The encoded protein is CASSLTHEQYF. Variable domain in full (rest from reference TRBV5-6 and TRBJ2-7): DAGVTQSPTHLIKTRGQQVTLRCSPKSGHDTVSWYQQALGQGPQFIFQYYEEEERQRGNFPDRFSGHQFPNYSSELNVNALLLGDSALYLCASSLTHEQYFGPGTRLTVT.

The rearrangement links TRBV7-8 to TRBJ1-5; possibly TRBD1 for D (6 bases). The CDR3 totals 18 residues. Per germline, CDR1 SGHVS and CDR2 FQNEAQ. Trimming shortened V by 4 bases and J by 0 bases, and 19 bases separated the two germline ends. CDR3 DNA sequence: TGTGCCAGCAGCTCTGACAGGAGAACTCGAGGTAGCAATCAGCCCCAGCATTTT. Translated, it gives CASSSDRRTRGSNQPQHF.

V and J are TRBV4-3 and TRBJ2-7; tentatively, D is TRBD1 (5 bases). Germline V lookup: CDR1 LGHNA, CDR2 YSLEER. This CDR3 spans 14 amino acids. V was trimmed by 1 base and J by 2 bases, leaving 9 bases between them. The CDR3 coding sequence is TGCGCCAGCAGCCAAGCGTTGACAGCCTACGAGCAGTACTTC. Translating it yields CASSQALTAYEQYF.

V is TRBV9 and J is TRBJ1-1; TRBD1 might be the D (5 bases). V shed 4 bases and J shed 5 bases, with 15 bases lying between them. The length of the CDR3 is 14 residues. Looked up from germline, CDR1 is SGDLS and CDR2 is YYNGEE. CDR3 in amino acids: CASSRDSRRTEAFF. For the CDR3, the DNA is TGTGCCAGCAGCAGGGACTCTCGAAGGACTGAAGCTTTCTTT.

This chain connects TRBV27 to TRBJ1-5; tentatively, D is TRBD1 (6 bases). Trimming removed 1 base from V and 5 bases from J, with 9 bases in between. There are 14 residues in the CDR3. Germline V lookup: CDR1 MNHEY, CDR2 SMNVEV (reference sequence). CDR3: CASSLWAGDQPQHF. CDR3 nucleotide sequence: TGTGCCAGCAGTTTATGGGCAGGGGATCAGCCCCAGCATTTT.

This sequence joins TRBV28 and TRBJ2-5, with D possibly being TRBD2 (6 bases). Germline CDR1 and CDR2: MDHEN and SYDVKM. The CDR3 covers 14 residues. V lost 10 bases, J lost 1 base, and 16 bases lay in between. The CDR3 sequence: CATTGRRSQETQYF. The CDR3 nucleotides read TGTGCCACCACTGGGAGGCGGAGCCAAGAGACCCAGTACTTC.

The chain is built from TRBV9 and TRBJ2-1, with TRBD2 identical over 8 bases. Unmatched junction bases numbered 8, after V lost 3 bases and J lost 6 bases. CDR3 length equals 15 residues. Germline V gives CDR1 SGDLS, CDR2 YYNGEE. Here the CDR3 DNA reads TGTGCCAGCAGCGGGGGTAGCGGGATTGGCAATGAGCAGTTCTTC. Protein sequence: CASSGGSGIGNEQFF.

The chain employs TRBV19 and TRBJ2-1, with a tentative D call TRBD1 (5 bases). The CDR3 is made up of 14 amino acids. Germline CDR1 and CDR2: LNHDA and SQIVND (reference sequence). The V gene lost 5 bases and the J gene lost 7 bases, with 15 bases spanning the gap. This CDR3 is CASSHSRGRNEQFF. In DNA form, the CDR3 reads TGTGCCAGTAGTCATTCAAGGGGAAGGAATGAGCAGTTCTTC. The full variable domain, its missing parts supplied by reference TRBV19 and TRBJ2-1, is DGGITQSPKYLFRKEGQNVTLSCEQNLNHDAMYWYRQDPGQGLRLIYYSQIVNDFQKGDIAEGYSVSREKKESFPLTVTSAQKNPTAFYLCASSHSRGRNEQFFGPGTRLTVL.

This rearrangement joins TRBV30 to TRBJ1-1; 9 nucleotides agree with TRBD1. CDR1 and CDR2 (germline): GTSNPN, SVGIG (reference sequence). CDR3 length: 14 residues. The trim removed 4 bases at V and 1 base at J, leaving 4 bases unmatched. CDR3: CAWTMGQGNTEAFF. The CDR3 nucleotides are TGTGCCTGGACTATGGGACAGGGGAACACTGAAGCTTTCTTT.

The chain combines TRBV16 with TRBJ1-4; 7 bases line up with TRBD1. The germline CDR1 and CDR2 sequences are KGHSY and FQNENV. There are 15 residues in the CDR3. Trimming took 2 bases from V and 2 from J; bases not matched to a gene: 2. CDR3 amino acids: CASSQTGDTNEKLFF. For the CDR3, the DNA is TGTGCCAGCAGCCAAACAGGGGACACTAATGAAAAACTGTTTTTT.

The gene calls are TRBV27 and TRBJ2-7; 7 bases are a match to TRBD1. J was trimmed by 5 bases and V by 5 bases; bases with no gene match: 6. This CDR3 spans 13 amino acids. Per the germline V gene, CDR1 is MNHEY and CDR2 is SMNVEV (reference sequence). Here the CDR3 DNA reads TGTGCCAGCAGTAGAGAGGGGGCTGACGAGCAGTACTTC. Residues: CASSREGADEQYF.

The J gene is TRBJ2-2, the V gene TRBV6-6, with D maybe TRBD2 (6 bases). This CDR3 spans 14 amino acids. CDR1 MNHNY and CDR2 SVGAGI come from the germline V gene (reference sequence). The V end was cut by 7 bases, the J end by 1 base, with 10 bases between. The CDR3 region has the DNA TGTGCCAGCAAAGTGGGAGGGAACACCGGGGAGCTGTTTTTT. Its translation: CASKVGGNTGELFF.

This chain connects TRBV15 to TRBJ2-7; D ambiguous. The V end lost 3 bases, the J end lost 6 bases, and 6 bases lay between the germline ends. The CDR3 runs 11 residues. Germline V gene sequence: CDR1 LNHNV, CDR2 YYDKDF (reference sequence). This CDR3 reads CATSSGAEQYF. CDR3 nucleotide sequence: TGTGCCACCAGCAGCGGTGCCGAGCAGTACTTC.

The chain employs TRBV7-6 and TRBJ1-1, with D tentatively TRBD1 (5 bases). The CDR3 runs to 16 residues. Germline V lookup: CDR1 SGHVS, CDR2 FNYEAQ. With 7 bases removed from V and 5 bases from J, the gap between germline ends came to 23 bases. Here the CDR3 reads CASTRGGGRGRTEAFF. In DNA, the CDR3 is TGTGCCAGCACTCGGGGCGGGGGTCGTGGTCGGACTGAAGCTTTCTTT.

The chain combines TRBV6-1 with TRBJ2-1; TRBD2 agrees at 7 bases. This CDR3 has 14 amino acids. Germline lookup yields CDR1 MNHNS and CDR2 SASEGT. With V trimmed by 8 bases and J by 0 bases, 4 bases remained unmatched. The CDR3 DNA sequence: TGTGCCAGCCCCCCGGGGGGCTCCTACAATGAGCAGTTCTTC. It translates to CASPPGGSYNEQFF.

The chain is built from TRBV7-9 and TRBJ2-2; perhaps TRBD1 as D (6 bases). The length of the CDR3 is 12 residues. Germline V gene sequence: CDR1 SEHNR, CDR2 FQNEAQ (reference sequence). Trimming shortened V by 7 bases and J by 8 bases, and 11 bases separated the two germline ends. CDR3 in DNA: TGTGCCAGCACCCTTGGGACAGGGGAGCTGTTTTTT. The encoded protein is CASTLGTGELFF.

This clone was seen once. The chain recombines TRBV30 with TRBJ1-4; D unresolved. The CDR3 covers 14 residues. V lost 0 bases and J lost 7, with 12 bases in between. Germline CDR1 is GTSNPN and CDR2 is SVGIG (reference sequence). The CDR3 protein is CAWSVRRGGEKLFF. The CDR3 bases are TGTGCCTGGAGTGTACGACGGGGAGGTGAAAAACTGTTTTTT. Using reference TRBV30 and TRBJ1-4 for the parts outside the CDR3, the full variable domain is SQTIHQWPATLVQPVGSPLSLECTVEGTSNPNLYWYRQAAGRGLQLLFYSVGIGQISSEVPQNLSASRPQDRQFILSSKKLLLSDSGFYLCAWSVRRGGEKLFFGSGTQLSVL.

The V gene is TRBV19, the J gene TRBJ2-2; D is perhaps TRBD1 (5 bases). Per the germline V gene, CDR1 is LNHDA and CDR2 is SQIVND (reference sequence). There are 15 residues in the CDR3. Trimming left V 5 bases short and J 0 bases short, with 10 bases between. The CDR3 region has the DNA TGTGCCAGTAGTTTCCGGACAACGAACACCGGGGAGCTGTTTTTT. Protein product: CASSFRTTNTGELFF.

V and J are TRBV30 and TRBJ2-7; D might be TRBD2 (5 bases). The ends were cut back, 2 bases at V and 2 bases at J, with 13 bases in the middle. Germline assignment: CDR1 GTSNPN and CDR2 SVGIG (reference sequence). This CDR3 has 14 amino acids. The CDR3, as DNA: TGTGCCTGGAGTAAAATGGACGGGGCCTACGAGCAGTACTTC. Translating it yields CAWSKMDGAYEQYF. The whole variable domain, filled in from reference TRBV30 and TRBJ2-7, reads SQTIHQWPATLVQPVGSPLSLECTVEGTSNPNLYWYRQAAGRGLQLLFYSVGIGQISSEVPQNLSASRPQDRQFILSSKKLLLSDSGFYLCAWSKMDGAYEQYFGPGTRLTVT.